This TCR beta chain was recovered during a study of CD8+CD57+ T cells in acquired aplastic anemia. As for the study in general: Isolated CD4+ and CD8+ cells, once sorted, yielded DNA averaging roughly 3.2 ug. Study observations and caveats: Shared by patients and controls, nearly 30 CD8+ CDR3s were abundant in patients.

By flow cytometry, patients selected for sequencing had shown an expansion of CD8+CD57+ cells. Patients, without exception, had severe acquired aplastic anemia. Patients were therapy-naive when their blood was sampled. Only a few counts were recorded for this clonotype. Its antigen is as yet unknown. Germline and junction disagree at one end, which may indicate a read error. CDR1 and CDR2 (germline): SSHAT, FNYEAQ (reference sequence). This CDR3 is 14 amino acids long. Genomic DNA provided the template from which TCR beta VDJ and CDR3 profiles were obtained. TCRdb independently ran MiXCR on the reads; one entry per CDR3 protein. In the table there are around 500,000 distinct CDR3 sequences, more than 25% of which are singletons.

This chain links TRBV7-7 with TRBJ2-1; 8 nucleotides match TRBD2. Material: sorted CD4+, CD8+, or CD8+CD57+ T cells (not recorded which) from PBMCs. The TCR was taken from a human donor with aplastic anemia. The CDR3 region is CASSFGTSVNEQFF. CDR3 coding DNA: TGTGCTAGCAGCTTCGGGACTAGTGTCAATGAGCAGTTCTTC.